This T cell receptor (beta chain) was sequenced during a study of blood T cell repertoires in COVID-19. Study information: PBMCs, B-cell-depleted T cells, or T cells provided the cDNA or gDNA that made up the material.

Only in-frame clones appear in the TCRdb table, and some are missing; sequencing was by immunoSEQ multiplex PCR. The sample lists under 150,000 clones; 84% were seen once. The CDR3 is 16 amino acids. Unmatched junction bases numbered 6, after V lost 2 bases and J lost 3 bases. Germline V lookup: CDR1 SGHTA, CDR2 FQGNSA. Sequenced input: peripheral blood. This sequence joins TRBV7-2 and TRBJ1-2, with 10 bases identical to TRBD1. This TCR came from a human donor in a cohort sampled during active COVID-19. CDR3 coding DNA: TGTGCCAGCAGCTTAAGGCGACAGGGGGCTCACTATGGCTACACCTTC. This sequence encodes CASSLRRQGAHYGYTF. Variable domain in full (rest from reference TRBV7-2 and TRBJ1-2): GAGVSQSPSNKVTEKGKDVELRCDPISGHTALYWYRQSLGQGLEFLIYFQGNSAPDKSGLPSDRFSAERTGGSVSTLTIQRTQQEDSAVYLCASSLRRQGAHYGYTFGSGTRLTVV.